This record looks at one T cell receptor beta chain sequence and its context. This sample's time point: patch test 1, 2 weeks after DPC sensitization. Treatment given: therapeutic diphenylcyclopropenone sensitization with weekly scalp DPC. This sample stems from a study of human T cells and chemical hapten exposure. Original data processing: A per-sample median of about 100,000 TCRs was observed, with counts ranging from about 23,224 to 690,600. One entry per CDR3 protein results from TCRdb running MiXCR on the RACE reads. TCRdb, not the authors, supplied the V and J calls. Altogether about 57,000 distinct CDR3 sequences are present, about a tenth being singletons, with the ten largest covering about 14%. This CDR3 has 15 residues. Trimming stripped 6 bases from V and 4 bases from J, with 18 bases between. Germline V CDR1 and CDR2: DFQATT, SNEGSKA (reference sequence).

Material: whole blood, obtained in connection with sensitization to the hapten diphenylcyclopropenone (DPC). The rearrangement uses TRBV20-1 and TRBJ2-2; the D is unclear. The sequence came from a woman aged 40 to 49 with alopecia areata. Some clones in this sample may be carry-over from other donors' samples. CDR3 residues: CSASPFSFGTGELFF. DNA of the CDR3: TGCAGTGCCTCCCCCTTCTCCTTTGGCACCGGGGAGCTGTTTTTT.